What follows are 30 T cell receptor beta chains derived from one specimen sequenced in a study of T cells in Graves' hyperthyroidism and ophthalmopathy. Using RNA transcripts as the source, TCR beta CDR3 regions were amplified. When the TCR CDR3 underwent first-round RT-PCR, the HTBI primer set was used. MiXCR was run by TCRdb on the multiplex PCR reads, yielding one entry per CDR3 protein. This table holds under 400,000 distinct CDR3 sequences, less than 20% found once. The sequencing input was blood. Every receptor here comes from a woman under 30 with Graves' hyperthyroidism that later progressed to Graves' ophthalmopathy.

This clonotype came up a few times. The rearrangement links TRBV20-1 to TRBJ2-1, with D uncertain. The CDR3 loop spans 12 amino acids. Germline-derived CDR1 and CDR2 are DFQATT and SNEGSKA (reference sequence). Trimming took off 1 base at V and 4 bases at J, with 5 bases between the two ends. CDR3 region: CSARAPYNEQFF. In DNA form, the CDR3 reads TGCAGTGCTAGAGCCCCATACAATGAGCAGTTCTTC.

This clonotype came up a few times. The chain combines TRBV20-1 with TRBJ2-3, with 14 bases aligning to TRBD2. Germline V gene lookup returns CDR1 DFQATT and CDR2 SNEGSKA (reference sequence). V shed 0 bases and J 3 bases; nucleotides not matched to a gene: 8. The CDR3 is made up of 18 amino acids. Written as DNA, the CDR3 is TGCAGTGCTAGAGATCTAGGACTAGCGGGAGGTTTTACAGATACGCAGTATTTT. Its translation: CSARDLGLAGGFTDTQYF.

This clonotype was counted many times. The chain links TRBV28 to TRBJ1-4; D not resolved. With 7 bases removed from V and 3 bases from J, the gap between germline ends came to 9 bases. The CDR3 extends over 13 amino acids. Germline V gene lookup returns CDR1 MDHEN and CDR2 SYDVKM. CDR3 in DNA: TGTGCCAGCAATGGGGTTGCTAATGAAAAACTGTTTTTT. Translation: CASNGVANEKLFF. Combining the CDR3 with reference TRBV28 and TRBJ1-4 gives the whole variable domain DVKVTQSSRYLVKRTGEKVFLECVQDMDHENMFWYRQDPGLGLRLIYFSYDVKMKEKGDIPEGYSVSREKKERFSLILESASTNQTSMYLCASNGVANEKLFFGSGTQLSVL.

The chain links TRBV27 to TRBJ2-7; the match to TRBD1 covers 7 bases. The germline V gene encodes CDR1 MNHEY and CDR2 SMNVEV (reference sequence). The CDR3 extends over 13 amino acids. Trimming at V came to 5 bases and at J to 4 bases, leaving 5 bases not matched to a gene. CDR3 protein: CASSTAGGYEQYF. Here the CDR3 DNA reads TGTGCCAGCAGTACGGCAGGGGGTTACGAGCAGTACTTC.

This clonotype was counted at least ten times. V is TRBV6-1 and J is TRBJ1-2; the D gene is possibly TRBD1 (6 bases). The V and J ends lost 6 bases and 3 bases respectively, with 17 bases between them. Per the germline V gene, CDR1 is MNHNS and CDR2 is SASEGT. The CDR3 is 15 amino acids. For the CDR3, the DNA is TGTGCCAGCAGAACGTATCTACAGGGAGACTATGGCTACACCTTC. This translates into CASRTYLQGDYGYTF.

This clonotype has at least ten counts. This chain links TRBV5-1 with TRBJ1-1; D is uncertain. The V and J ends lost 0 bases and 1 base respectively, with 10 bases between them. Germline assignment: CDR1 SGHRS and CDR2 YFSETQ. The CDR3 spans 15 residues. This CDR3 reads CASSLVGRQNTEAFF. CDR3 in DNA: TGCGCCAGCAGCTTGGTAGGTAGGCAGAACACTGAAGCTTTCTTT.

Here the CDR3 reads CASSVNQETQYF. The CDR3 DNA reads TGTGCCAGCAGCGTTAACCAAGAGACCCAGTACTTC. The chain combines TRBV7-9 with TRBJ2-5, with D unresolved. V lost 5 bases to trimming and J lost 0 bases, with 4 bases between them. The CDR3 extends over 12 amino acids. Germline values: CDR1 SEHNR, CDR2 FQNEAQ (reference sequence).

This chain joins TRBV10-3 and TRBJ2-2, with TRBD1 matching over 9 bases. Germline V gives CDR1 ENHRY, CDR2 SYGVKD. The CDR3 totals 17 residues. V lost 6 bases and J lost 0; bases outside the gene matches: 8. DNA for the CDR3: TGTGCCATCAGCTTGACAACAGGGGGCCCGAACACCGGGGAGCTGTTTTTT. This encodes CAISLTTGGPNTGELFF.

The V and J genes are TRBV19 and TRBJ2-3; D is perhaps TRBD1 or TRBD2 (5 bases each). The germline V gene has CDR1 LNHDA and CDR2 SQIVND (reference sequence). Trimming cost V 5 bases and J 4 bases, with 10 bases left between them. This CDR3 region has 13 residues. CDR3 coding DNA: TGTGCCAGTAGTTTCTGGGACGCAGATACGCAGTATTTT. Translated: CASSFWDADTQYF.

This clonotype was recorded a few times. J is TRBJ2-7 and V is TRBV2; D call uncertain. V was trimmed by 3 bases and J by 3 bases, leaving 9 bases between them. CDR3 length: 13 residues. Germline CDR1 and CDR2: SNHLY and FYNNEI. The CDR3 sequence is CASSDTGFYEQYF. CDR3 bases: TGTGCCAGCAGTGATACCGGGTTCTACGAGCAGTACTTC.

The chain recombines TRBV6-5 with TRBJ2-1; D might be TRBD2 (6 bases). Trimming stripped 0 bases from V and 10 bases from J, with 10 bases between. The CDR3 totals 13 residues. Germline CDR1 MNHEY, CDR2 SVGAGI. The CDR3 bases are TGTGCCAGCAGTTACTCGCGGAGGGCCGAGCAGTTCTTC. This encodes CASSYSRRAEQFF.

This clonotype was recorded many times. This chain links TRBV28 with TRBJ2-7; the D gene is possibly TRBD1 (6 bases). The length of the CDR3 is 12 residues. Germline V gene data show CDR1 as MDHEN and CDR2 as SYDVKM. The germline V and J ends were trimmed by 6 bases and 6 bases, with 12 bases remaining between them. Here the CDR3 reads CASSPNRVEQYF. CDR3 DNA sequence: TGTGCCAGCAGCCCGAACAGGGTCGAGCAGTACTTC. Full variable domain (missing parts from reference TRBV28 and TRBJ2-7): DVKVTQSSRYLVKRTGEKVFLECVQDMDHENMFWYRQDPGLGLRLIYFSYDVKMKEKGDIPEGYSVSREKKERFSLILESASTNQTSMYLCASSPNRVEQYFGPGTRLTVT.

This clonotype was detected ten times or more. The V gene is TRBV2, the J gene TRBJ1-5, with TRBD1 matching over 7 bases. V dropped 2 bases and J dropped 5; count of bases not matched to a gene: 9. The CDR3 loop spans 16 amino acids. Germline CDR1 reads SNHLY; CDR2 reads FYNNEI. CDR3 DNA: TGTGCCAGCAGTGAAAATGGGGACAGTGGATATCAGCCCCAGCATTTT. Its translation: CASSENGDSGYQPQHF.

This clonotype was recorded many times. The V and J genes are TRBV24-1 and TRBJ2-3, with a possible D match to TRBD2 (6 bases). V lost 3 bases to trimming and J lost 5 bases, with 14 bases between them. The CDR3 is made up of 15 amino acids. From germline, CDR1 is KGHDR and CDR2 SFDVKD. CDR3 sequence reads: CATSDGGVGQDTQYF. The CDR3 DNA is TGTGCCACCAGTGATGGAGGGGTCGGGCAAGATACGCAGTATTTT.

Notes on this clonotype: Since a much larger clone is just one base distant, this may be a read error. The V gene is TRBV7-2, the J gene TRBJ2-1, with TRBD1 matching over 8 bases. The CDR3 loop spans 15 amino acids. Germline assignment: CDR1 SGHTA and CDR2 FQGNSA. V lost 5 bases, J lost 10 bases, and 13 bases stayed unmatched. The CDR3 DNA reads as TGTGCCAGCAGCCCTACTGGACAGGGATTCTACGAGCAGTTCTTC. It yields the protein CASSPTGQGFYEQFF.

This clonotype was counted ten times or more. V usage is TRBV20-1 and J usage is TRBJ1-5; perhaps TRBD1 as D (5 bases). The CDR3 totals 12 residues. Trimming removed 5 bases from V and 3 bases from J, with 8 bases in between. Germline V gene sequence: CDR1 DFQATT, CDR2 SNEGSKA (reference sequence). The DNA of the CDR3 is TGCAGTGCTGACAGAATCAATCAGCCCCAGCATTTT. This gives the protein CSADRINQPQHF.

This clonotype was seen a few times. V usage is TRBV30 and J usage is TRBJ1-4; 9 positions agree with TRBD1. CDR1 and CDR2 (germline): GTSNPN, SVGIG (reference sequence). V shed 5 bases and J 5 bases; nucleotides not matched to a gene: 3. The CDR3 loop spans 13 amino acids. The CDR3 DNA sequence: TGTGCCTGGCTCGACAGGGGGAATGAAAAACTGTTTTTT. Its translation is CAWLDRGNEKLFF.

This clonotype was observed at least ten times. The chain links TRBV2 to TRBJ2-3; unclear D gene. Germline loops: CDR1 SNHLY, CDR2 FYNNEI. Trimming removed 8 bases from V and 0 bases from J, with 12 bases in between. This CDR3 region has 14 residues. DNA for the CDR3: TGTGCCAGCCGGTGGCGGACGAGCACAGATACGCAGTATTTT. Translating gives CASRWRTSTDTQYF.

This clonotype was counted at least ten times. V usage is TRBV28 and J usage is TRBJ2-7; D not certain. The CDR3 runs 14 residues. Germline V gene data show CDR1 as MDHEN and CDR2 as SYDVKM. V dropped 8 bases and J dropped 2 bases, with 16 bases sitting between them. The CDR3 nucleotides are TGTGCCAGCGCCTCTACAGAAGGAGCCTACGAGCAGTACTTC. Encoded protein: CASASTEGAYEQYF.

This clonotype was counted many times. The V gene is TRBV6-1, the J gene TRBJ2-5; 10 bases are shared with TRBD2. CDR1 MNHNS and CDR2 SASEGT come from the germline V gene. This CDR3 region has 13 residues. V was pared by 8 bases and J by 4 bases, with 4 bases of the junction left unmatched. CDR3 sequence: CASLSGRGETQYF. CDR3 nucleotides: TGTGCCAGCCTCAGCGGGAGGGGAGAGACCCAGTACTTC.

V and J are TRBV28 and TRBJ2-7; D unclear. V lost 1 base, J lost 2 bases, and 9 bases lay in between. Germline lookup yields CDR1 MDHEN and CDR2 SYDVKM. This CDR3 contains 14 residues. The CDR3 is CASSLLVSTYEQYF. The CDR3 DNA reads as TGTGCCAGCAGTTTATTGGTCAGCACCTACGAGCAGTACTTC.

This chain joins TRBV7-2 and TRBJ2-7; 7 nucleotides match TRBD2. The CDR3 runs 15 residues. Germline V gives CDR1 SGHTA, CDR2 FQGNSA. With 5 bases clipped from V and 4 bases from J, the junction kept 11 bases outside the gene matches. This CDR3 is CASSSTGTIHYEQYF. The CDR3 DNA is TGTGCCAGCAGCAGCACCGGGACTATTCATTACGAGCAGTACTTC.

This clonotype was counted at least ten times. The rearrangement uses TRBV6-2 or TRBV6-3 and TRBJ2-7; D unclear. V was pared by 0 bases and J by 11 bases, with 14 bases between. Germline V lookup: CDR1 MNHEY, CDR2 SVGEGT. The CDR3 loop spans 13 amino acids. CDR3 nucleotide sequence: TGTGCCAGCAGTTACTCGCGGATGGAGAAGGAGTACTTC. It is translated as CASSYSRMEKEYF.

This clonotype was counted only a few times. Here the CDR3 DNA reads TGTGCCACCCGTGTAGCCTACGAGCAGTACTTC. Its translation is CATRVAYEQYF. The chain couples TRBV6-2 or TRBV6-3 to TRBJ2-7; D not resolved. CDR1 is MNHEY, CDR2 SVGEGT, per germline. The CDR3 spans 11 residues. The germline V and J ends were trimmed by 10 bases and 2 bases, with 9 bases remaining between them.

This clonotype appeared many times. The CDR3 reads CASSFVQGGYNEQFF. Here the CDR3 DNA reads TGTGCCAGCAGCTTCGTGCAGGGGGGATACAATGAGCAGTTCTTC. The V and J genes are TRBV11-1 and TRBJ2-1; maybe TRBD1 (7 bases). Germline CDR1 and CDR2: SGHAT and FQDESV (reference sequence). Trimming stripped 3 bases from V and 4 bases from J, with 13 bases between. The CDR3 has 15 residues.

The chain is built from TRBV20-1 and TRBJ2-2, with D possibly TRBD2 on 6 matching bases. Germline CDR1 is DFQATT and CDR2 is SNEGSKA (reference sequence). This CDR3 spans 15 amino acids. The V and J ends lost 6 bases and 5 bases respectively, with 19 bases between them. The CDR3 sequence is CSAPSGTSLTGELFF. For the CDR3, the DNA is TGCAGTGCCCCTTCCGGGACTTCCTTAACCGGGGAGCTGTTTTTT.

The sample holds many counts of this clonotype. V is TRBV7-2 and J is TRBJ2-7; D gene unclear. The V and J ends lost 0 bases and 2 bases respectively, with 8 bases between them. The CDR3 consists of 14 residues. Germline CDR1 reads SGHTA; CDR2 reads FQGNSA. The CDR3 protein is CASSLALIAYEQYF. The CDR3 DNA sequence: TGTGCCAGCAGCTTAGCGCTGATAGCCTACGAGCAGTACTTC.

This clonotype was recorded at least ten times. J is TRBJ2-7 and V is TRBV12-3 or TRBV12-4, with D maybe TRBD1 (6 bases). The CDR3 totals 13 residues. V was cut by 1 base and J by 3 bases, with 7 bases left in between. DNA of the CDR3: TGTGCCAGCAGTTTAGTCAGGGGCTACGAGCAGTACTTC. Residues: CASSLVRGYEQYF.

This clonotype came up many times. The gene calls are TRBV10-1 and TRBJ2-2; D is uncertain. Germline CDR1 WNHNN, CDR2 SYGVQD (reference sequence). CDR3 length: 13 residues. Trimming took off 2 bases at V and 2 bases at J, with 3 bases between the two ends. This chain's CDR3 is CASSEDNTGELFF. The CDR3 region has the DNA TGCGCCAGCAGTGAGGATAACACCGGGGAGCTGTTTTTT.

This clonotype occurred many times. V usage is TRBV20-1 and J usage is TRBJ2-7; D gene unclear. The germline gives CDR1 DFQATT, CDR2 SNEGSKA (reference sequence). The CDR3 totals 11 residues. Trimming left V 5 bases short and J 0 bases short, with 5 bases between. The CDR3 bases are TGCAGTGCTGCTAGCTCCTACGAGCAGTACTTC. Protein sequence: CSAASSYEQYF.